The rows below give T cell receptor beta chains drawn from one sample of a study of blood T cells in healthy people across ages. TCRdb redid the calling of the 5' RACE reads with MiXCR, one entry per CDR3 protein. The sample includes roughly 1,500,000 distinct CDR3 sequences, roughly 32% seen only once; the top ten take about 11%. The sample was blood. Every receptor here comes from a woman under 40 in good health. The CDR3 runs from the conserved cysteine through the conserved F or W. A D gene is named only where the DNA matches it firmly. The size of a clone is reported for some rows only, either as once, few or many, or as a class for expanded clones.

v_gene: TRBV29-1
j_gene: TRBJ2-1
d_gene: TRBD1
abundance: NA
CDR3aa: CSVGTGSNEQFF
CDR3nt: TGCAGCGTTGGGACAGGGAGCAATGAGCAGTTCTTC

v_gene: TRBV3-1
j_gene: TRBJ2-1
d_gene: TRBD1
abundance: NA
CDR3aa: CASSQLVAGTGAHNEQFF
CDR3nt: TGTGCCAGCAGCCAACTCGTCGCCGGGACAGGCGCGCACAATGAGCAGTTCTTC

v_gene: TRBV7-3
j_gene: TRBJ2-3
d_gene: TRBD2
abundance: NA
CDR3aa: CASSSRAPGLAGVADTQYF
CDR3nt: TGTGCCAGCAGCTCCCGCGCCCCCGGACTAGCGGGGGTGGCAGATACGCAGTATTTT

v_gene: TRBV10-3
j_gene: TRBJ2-7
d_gene: NA
abundance: few
CDR3aa: CAISLQQDYEQYF
CDR3nt: TGTGCCATCAGCCTACAGCAAGACTACGAGCAGTACTTC

v_gene: TRBV6-1
j_gene: TRBJ2-7
d_gene: NA
abundance: NA
CDR3aa: CASSEFLGAEGVQYF
CDR3nt: TGTGCCAGCAGTGAATTTCTAGGGGCAGAGGGTGTGCAGTACTTC

v_gene: TRBV11-2
j_gene: TRBJ2-1
d_gene: TRBD2
abundance: NA
CDR3aa: CASSFTGTSAHNEQFF
CDR3nt: TGTGCCAGCAGCTTCACCGGGACTAGCGCCCACAATGAGCAGTTCTTC

v_gene: TRBV20-1
j_gene: TRBJ1-4
d_gene: NA
abundance: NA
CDR3aa: CSARDYKGSWEKLFF
CDR3nt: TGCAGTGCTAGAGATTATAAGGGGAGTTGGGAAAAACTGTTTTTT

v_gene: TRBV29-1
j_gene: TRBJ1-2
d_gene: NA
abundance: NA
CDR3aa: CSVEGRFRVPDGYTF
CDR3nt: TGCAGCGTTGAAGGGCGTTTTCGGGTACCGGATGGCTACACCTTC

v_gene: TRBV24-1
j_gene: TRBJ2-5
d_gene: NA
abundance: few
CDR3aa: CATSDSGRNQETQYF
CDR3nt: TGTGCCACCAGTGACTCGGGACGGAACCAAGAGACCCAGTACTTC

v_gene: TRBV20-1
j_gene: TRBJ2-7
d_gene: NA
abundance: few
CDR3aa: CSARDVAYEQYF
CDR3nt: TGCAGTGCTAGAGATGTCGCCTACGAGCAGTACTTC

v_gene: TRBV12-3/TRBV12-4
j_gene: TRBJ1-2
d_gene: NA
abundance: few
CDR3aa: CASSPDYRGYTF
CDR3nt: TGTGCCAGCAGCCCCGACTATAGGGGCTACACCTTC

v_gene: TRBV4-1
j_gene: TRBJ2-1
d_gene: NA
abundance: many
CDR3aa: CASSHILGGFSYNEQFF
CDR3nt: TGCGCCAGCAGCCATATCCTTGGGGGATTTTCCTACAATGAGCAGTTCTTC

v_gene: TRBV27
j_gene: TRBJ2-1
d_gene: TRBD2
abundance: few
CDR3aa: CASSPLRPGTSGHNEQFF
CDR3nt: TGTGCCAGCAGTCCCCTTCGGCCCGGGACTAGCGGACACAATGAGCAGTTCTTC

v_gene: TRBV29-1
j_gene: TRBJ2-7
d_gene: NA
abundance: many
CDR3aa: CSVEVGMGRYGQYF
CDR3nt: TGCAGCGTTGAAGTGGGGATGGGACGGTATGGGCAGTACTTC

v_gene: TRBV3-1
j_gene: TRBJ2-7
d_gene: NA
abundance: NA
CDR3aa: CASSHSIGAYEQYF
CDR3nt: TGTGCCAGCAGCCATAGTATTGGTGCCTACGAGCAGTACTTC

v_gene: TRBV7-9
j_gene: TRBJ1-1
d_gene: NA
abundance: NA
CDR3aa: CASSPPLPNTEAFF
CDR3nt: TGTGCCAGCAGCCCCCCATTGCCCAACACTGAAGCTTTCTTT

v_gene: TRBV6-1
j_gene: TRBJ2-1
d_gene: TRBD2
abundance: few
CDR3aa: CASSATSDNEQFF
CDR3nt: TGTGCCAGCAGTGCGACTAGCGACAATGAGCAGTTCTTC

v_gene: TRBV10-3
j_gene: TRBJ1-2
d_gene: NA
abundance: NA
CDR3aa: CAISESLAQGELVGYGYTF
CDR3nt: TGTGCCATCAGTGAGTCACTAGCCCAGGGAGAATTGGTTGGCTATGGCTACACCTTC

v_gene: TRBV6-6
j_gene: TRBJ2-5
d_gene: NA
abundance: few
CDR3aa: CASRQGREAQYF
CDR3nt: TGTGCCAGCAGACAGGGGAGGGAGGCCCAGTACTTC

v_gene: TRBV20-1
j_gene: TRBJ2-3
d_gene: NA
abundance: many
CDR3aa: CSAKGGDTQYF
CDR3nt: TGCAGTGCTAAAGGTGGAGATACGCAGTATTTT

v_gene: TRBV5-1
j_gene: TRBJ1-5
d_gene: NA
abundance: few
CDR3aa: CASRRGQGSNQPQHF
CDR3nt: TGCGCCAGCAGGCGGGGCCAAGGCAGCAATCAGCCCCAGCATTTT

v_gene: TRBV7-3
j_gene: TRBJ2-7
d_gene: TRBD2
abundance: NA
CDR3aa: CASSLVGLAGVLGYEQYF
CDR3nt: TGTGCCAGCAGCTTAGTAGGACTAGCGGGAGTTTTAGGCTACGAGCAGTACTTC

v_gene: TRBV3-1
j_gene: TRBJ2-1
d_gene: NA
abundance: NA
CDR3aa: CASSSNGPRIEQFF
CDR3nt: TGTGCCAGCAGCAGCAACGGCCCCCGGATTGAGCAGTTCTTC

v_gene: TRBV6-5
j_gene: TRBJ1-2
d_gene: NA
abundance: many
CDR3aa: CASSSQGGYTF
CDR3nt: TGTGCCAGCAGCTCCCAAGGTGGCTACACCTTC

v_gene: TRBV7-6
j_gene: TRBJ2-7
d_gene: TRBD2
abundance: NA
CDR3aa: CASSLGLAGRNEQYF
CDR3nt: TGTGCCAGCAGCTTAGGACTAGCGGGAAGGAATGAGCAGTACTTC

v_gene: TRBV27
j_gene: TRBJ2-7
d_gene: NA
abundance: NA
CDR3aa: CASATLRRAFGTYEQYF
CDR3nt: TGTGCCAGCGCAACTCTACGGCGGGCTTTTGGAACCTACGAGCAGTACTTC

v_gene: TRBV9
j_gene: TRBJ2-3
d_gene: NA
abundance: NA
CDR3aa: CASSVQRVTDTQYF
CDR3nt: TGTGCCAGCAGCGTACAGCGAGTTACAGATACGCAGTATTTT